Below are 25 T cell receptor beta chains sequenced from a single sample in a study of molecular identifiers for immune sequencing clone quantification (dated by TCRdb to the late 2010s). Preparation of the library involved PCR. The instrument was an Illumina MiSeq. Clones were called with MiXCR by TCRdb after fastp trimmed the public reads at Q25, and only in-frame beta chains were retained. Every entry covers one CDR3 protein and lists the most common genes and DNA from its rows. This sample comprises about 40,000 distinct CDR3 sequences, about 18% of them detected only once. The ten most abundant clones make up roughly 7.1% of the sample. The sample was naive CD8+ T cells from blood, with Jurkat cell RNA spiked in. The cell subset or site label corresponds to: FACS-sorted CD8+CD4-CCR7+CD45RA+ naive T cells. The receptors derive from a human donor in good health. Some libraries in this study had Jurkat cell RNA spiked in.

Concerning this clonotype itself: A much larger clone is a single base away; this may be a read error. The V call is TRBV12-3 or TRBV12-4, the J call TRBJ2-5; TRBD1 matches at 9 bases. V shed 5 bases and J 5 bases; nucleotides not matched to a gene: 9. CDR3 length equals 15 residues. In nucleotides, the CDR3 is TGTGCCAGCAGTACCCGGACAGGGGCGAAGGAGACCCAGTACTTC. Protein: CASSTRTGAKETQYF.

This clonotype was seen at least ten times. The chain uses TRBV28 and TRBJ2-7; 9 bases map to TRBD1. CDR1 and CDR2 (germline): MDHEN, SYDVKM. V lost 2 bases and J lost 3; bases outside the gene matches: 14. The CDR3 extends over 18 amino acids. Written as DNA, the CDR3 is TGTGCCAGCAGTTTAACCCCTCCCGTGACAGGGGGTGGCTACGAGCAGTACTTC. The encoded protein is CASSLTPPVTGGGYEQYF.

A remark on this clonotype: A much larger clone lies a single base off, so this may be a read error. The V call is TRBV7-8, the J call TRBJ1-1, with D possibly TRBD1 on 6 matching bases. The CDR3 runs 11 residues. Germline values: CDR1 SGHVS, CDR2 FQNEAQ. CDR3 protein: CAGSLTGRAFF. In DNA, the CDR3 is TGTGCCGGCAGCTTAACAGGGAGAGCTTTCTTT. The full variable domain, completed using reference TRBV7-8 and TRBJ1-1, is GAGVSQSPRYKVAKRGQDVALRCDPISGHVSLFWYQQALGQGPEFLTYFQNEAQLDKSGLPSDRFFAERPEGSVSTLKIQRTQQEDSAVYLCAGSLTGRAFFGQGTRLTVV.

On this clonotype itself: A read error may account for a junction end that differs from germline. The chain uses TRBV20-1 and TRBJ1-5; 9 positions match TRBD1. There are 14 residues in the CDR3. Per the germline V gene, CDR1 is DFQATT and CDR2 is SNEGSKA (reference sequence). DNA of the CDR3: TGCAGTGTTAGAGGGGACAGGGCTAATCAGCCCCAGCATTTT. This translates into CSVRGDRANQPQHF.

The rearrangement joins TRBV28 to TRBJ2-5; unclear D gene. Per germline, CDR1 MDHEN and CDR2 SYDVKM. CDR3 length equals 12 residues. The germline V and J ends were trimmed by 3 bases and 5 bases, with 7 bases remaining between them. The CDR3 is CASSFVVETQYF. CDR3 bases: TGTGCCAGCAGTTTTGTCGTGGAGACCCAGTACTTC. Filled out from reference TRBV28 and TRBJ2-5, the complete variable domain reads DVKVTQSSRYLVKRTGEKVFLECVQDMDHENMFWYRQDPGLGLRLIYFSYDVKMKEKGDIPEGYSVSREKKERFSLILESASTNQTSMYLCASSFVVETQYFGPGTRLLVL.

The V gene is TRBV7-9, the J gene TRBJ2-2; weak D call: TRBD1 (6 bases). The V gene's germline CDR1 is SEHNR and CDR2 FQNEAQ (reference sequence). This CDR3 spans 21 amino acids. Trimming removed 4 bases from V and 4 bases from J, with 31 bases in between. CDR3 DNA: TGTGCCAGCAGCTCATCTAGGGAAGCAACAGGGTTTAGCGAGGTCACCGGGGAGCTGTTTTTT. Protein product: CASSSSREATGFSEVTGELFF.

Remarks on this clonotype: A much larger clone is a single base away; this may be a read error. The rearrangement uses TRBV4-2 and TRBJ2-7; no reliable D call. The V gene lost 7 bases and the J gene lost 0 bases, with 13 bases spanning the gap. The V gene's germline CDR1 is LGHNA and CDR2 YNFKEQ. This CDR3 comprises 14 residues. The CDR3 spells CASNPDHYSYEQYF. The CDR3 DNA reads as TGTGCCAGCAACCCCGACCATTACTCCTACGAGCAGTACTTC.

This clonotype was picked up a small number of times. This chain connects TRBV27 to TRBJ2-3, with D perhaps assigned TRBD1 or TRBD2 (5 bases each). CDR1 MNHEY and CDR2 SMNVEV come from the germline V gene (reference sequence). V was shortened by 2 bases and J by 2 bases, with 17 bases between the two germline ends. The CDR3 runs 17 residues. In DNA form, the CDR3 reads TGTGCCAGCAGTTTAAGATTAGGGGAGAGATTCACAGATACGCAGTATTTT. Protein: CASSLRLGERFTDTQYF.

This clonotype was counted many times. V gene TRBV9 combines with J gene TRBJ2-2; a possible D gene is TRBD2 (6 bases). V was trimmed by 10 bases and J by 6 bases, leaving 16 bases between them. Germline assignment: CDR1 SGDLS and CDR2 YYNGEE. The CDR3 is 13 amino acids. The DNA of the CDR3 is TGTGCCTCGGGGGAAGGAACTGCCGGGGAGCTGTTTTTT. Translated: CASGEGTAGELFF.

This clonotype was seen a few times. The chain has TRBV7-2 and TRBJ2-3; tentatively, D is TRBD2 (5 bases). V gave up 2 bases and J gave up 2 bases, with 11 bases separating them. The CDR3 has 15 amino acids. The germline gives CDR1 SGHTA, CDR2 FQGNSA. The CDR3 region is CASSLYGLNTDTQYF. The CDR3 nucleotides read TGTGCCAGCAGCTTATATGGACTCAACACAGATACGCAGTATTTT.

This clonotype came up many times. CDR3 coding DNA: TGCGCCAGCAGCTTGGGGCCGGGACTAGCCGACGAGCAGTACTTC. Translated: CASSLGPGLADEQYF. The chain recombines TRBV5-1 with TRBJ2-7, with 9 positions matching TRBD2. The CDR3 loop spans 15 amino acids. CDR1 SGHRS and CDR2 YFSETQ come from the germline V gene. Trimming removed 0 bases from V and 5 bases from J; junction bases left unmatched: 6. Combining the CDR3 with reference TRBV5-1 and TRBJ2-7 gives the whole variable domain KAGVTQTPRYLIKTRGQQVTLSCSPISGHRSVSWYQQTPGQGLQFLFEYFSETQRNKGNFPGRFSGRQFSNSRSEMNVSTLELGDSALYLCASSLGPGLADEQYFGPGTRLTVT.

This clonotype appeared many times. The V and J genes are TRBV5-1 and TRBJ2-7; 7 positions agree with TRBD2. J lost 2 bases, V lost 4 bases, and 6 bases had no gene match. The CDR3 spans 14 residues. Germline assignment: CDR1 SGHRS and CDR2 YFSETQ. The DNA for the CDR3 is TGCGCCAGCAGCGACCGGGACTACACCTACGAGCAGTACTTC. It codes for CASSDRDYTYEQYF.

This clonotype was counted many times. The chain joins TRBV12-3 or TRBV12-4 to TRBJ2-4, with D possibly TRBD1 on 6 matching bases. CDR3 size: 17 residues. V dropped 2 bases and J dropped 0 bases, with 14 bases sitting between them. In DNA, the CDR3 is TGTGCCAGCAGTTTAAAAGGGTGGGGGCTAGCCAAAAACATTCAGTACTTC. Translating gives CASSLKGWGLAKNIQYF.

V and J are TRBV6-6 and TRBJ2-5; maybe TRBD1 (6 bases). The germline gives CDR1 MNHNY, CDR2 SVGAGI (reference sequence). There are 13 residues in the CDR3. V shed 5 bases and J shed 7 bases, with 14 bases lying between them. The CDR3 sequence: CASSRLQGGTQYF. CDR3 bases: TGTGCCAGCAGTCGACTACAGGGCGGGACCCAGTACTTC.

The gene calls are TRBV29-1 and TRBJ2-7, with a possible D match to TRBD2 (5 bases). V was clipped by 4 bases and J by 5 bases, with 12 bases between them. In germline, CDR1 is SQVTM, CDR2 ANQGSEA. This CDR3 has 12 residues. Here the CDR3 reads CSVAFGGHEQYF. DNA of the CDR3: TGCAGCGTTGCCTTCGGAGGTCACGAGCAGTACTTC.

This clonotype was counted ten times or more. This chain joins TRBV7-3 and TRBJ2-7; possible D gene TRBD2, 6 bases. This CDR3 region has 16 residues. Trimming removed 1 base from V and 6 bases from J, with 19 bases in between. The germline CDR1 and CDR2 sequences are SGHTA and FQGTGA. The CDR3 nucleotides are TGTGCCAGCAGCTTAAACCCCATAGGAGGAGCGGGCGAGCAGTACTTC. It yields the protein CASSLNPIGGAGEQYF.

This clonotype showed up many times. The chain joins TRBV20-1 to TRBJ2-1; unclear D gene. V was shortened by 1 base and J by 5 bases, with 12 bases between the two germline ends. Per the germline V gene, CDR1 is DFQATT and CDR2 is SNEGSKA (reference sequence). The CDR3 spans 14 residues. Here the CDR3 DNA reads TGCAGTGCTAGAGCTGGGCCTCTCAACAATGAGCAGTTCTTC. This translates into CSARAGPLNNEQFF.

Regarding this clonotype: A much larger clone lies a single base off, so this may be a read error. This chain links TRBV15 with TRBJ1-1; D remains ambiguous. CDR3 length: 14 residues. Germline CDR1 LNHNV, CDR2 YYDKDF (reference sequence). The CDR3 sequence: CVTSHAGMNTEAFF. CDR3 DNA sequence: TGTGTCACCAGCCACGCAGGTATGAACACTGAAGCTTTCTTT.

This rearrangement joins TRBV4-2 to TRBJ2-6, with D perhaps TRBD1 (6 bases). V was clipped by 0 bases and J by 2 bases, with 14 bases between them. In germline, CDR1 is LGHNA, CDR2 YNFKEQ. The CDR3 extends over 18 amino acids. In nucleotides, the CDR3 is TGTGCCAGCAGCCAAGACGTGGCAGGGGCGACTGGGGCCAACGTCCTGACTTTC. It yields the protein CASSQDVAGATGANVLTF.

Comments on this clonotype: A read error may be the cause here, since a much bigger clone is one base away. The V gene is TRBV29-1, the J gene TRBJ1-2, with a possible D match to TRBD1 (6 bases). This CDR3 is 12 amino acids long. CDR1 SQVTM and CDR2 ANQGSEA come from the germline V gene. V was trimmed by 5 bases and J by 5 bases, leaving 12 bases between them. This CDR3 is CSVPGQRYGYTF. The CDR3 region has the DNA TGCAGCGTTCCCGGACAGCGATATGGCTACACCTTC. Full variable domain (missing parts from reference TRBV29-1 and TRBJ1-2): SAVISQKPSRDICQRGTSLTIQCQVDSQVTMMFWYRQQPGQSLTLIATANQGSEATYESGFVIDKFPISRPNLTFSTLTVSNMSPEDSSIYLCSVPGQRYGYTFGSGTRLTVV.

This clonotype was observed many times. The rearrangement joins TRBV5-5 to TRBJ2-2; no clear D gene. Trimming pared 6 bases from V and 1 base from J, leaving 4 bases between. There are 12 residues in the CDR3. Germline CDR1 SGHKS, CDR2 YYEKEE (reference sequence). Here the CDR3 reads CASTWNTGELFF. The CDR3 DNA is TGTGCCAGCACCTGGAACACCGGGGAGCTGTTTTTT.

Of note for this clonotype: The junction does not match germline at one end; this may be a read error. The chain recombines TRBV18 with TRBJ2-2, with a weak D call TRBD2 (6 bases). CDR1 is KGHSH and CDR2 is LQKENI in the germline V gene. There are 17 residues in the CDR3. CDR3 in DNA: TGTGCCAGCTCACCAAAGACTACCGTGGGTTATACCGGGGGGCTGTTTTTT. The encoded protein is CASSPKTTVGYTGGLFF.

This clonotype was observed many times. The chain combines TRBV12-3 or TRBV12-4 with TRBJ2-5; 8 bases map to TRBD1. The CDR3 runs 18 residues. V shed 3 bases, J shed 3 bases, and the junction held 15 bases outside the gene matches. CDR3 amino acids: CASSFWPGGQGKEETQYF. The CDR3 nucleotides read TGTGCCAGCAGTTTTTGGCCCGGAGGACAGGGCAAGGAAGAGACCCAGTACTTC.

The chain employs TRBV6-5 and TRBJ2-1; 13 positions match TRBD2. After removal of 7 bases from V and 9 bases from J, the junction contained 6 bases not matched to a gene. The CDR3 has 14 residues. CDR1 MNHEY and CDR2 SVGAGI come from the germline V gene. CDR3 amino acids: CASTGLAGVGEQFF. The CDR3 DNA sequence: TGTGCCAGCACCGGACTAGCGGGAGTGGGTGAGCAGTTCTTC.

About this clonotype itself: An end of the junction does not agree with germline; a read error may underlie this. J is TRBJ2-7 and V is TRBV27, with TRBD2 as a possible D gene (6 bases). CDR1 MNHEY and CDR2 SMNVEV come from the germline V gene (reference sequence). CDR3 length equals 17 residues. CDR3: CASCLMVDGSRRYEQYF. The DNA of the CDR3 is TGTGCCAGCTGTTTAATGGTGGACGGGAGTCGTCGATACGAGCAGTACTTC.